Following are 17 T cell receptor beta chains from one sample sequenced in a study of CD8+ T cells in alopecia areata. RNA was isolated and reverse transcribed to cDNA, the sequencing template. Clones were sequenced by immunoSEQ multiplex PCR, and TCRdb holds only the in-frame ones, with some missing. This table has under 150,000 clones, around four fifths appearing once. Noted treatment: oral pan-JAK inhibitor, 5-10 mg twice daily. The specimen comprised CD8+ T cells sorted from blood, sampled at week 4, from a patient treated with tofacitinib. The receptors were sampled from a human donor with alopecia areata.

This clone was picked up one time. The chain joins TRBV7-6 to TRBJ2-3; tentatively, D is TRBD1 (6 bases). CDR3 size: 15 residues. The ends were cut back, 1 base at V and 0 bases at J, with 8 bases in the middle. From germline, CDR1 is SGHVS and CDR2 FNYEAQ. For the CDR3, the DNA is TGTGCCAGCAGCTTAGATACAGGGAGCACAGATACGCAGTATTTT. Translating it yields CASSLDTGSTDTQYF.

In this sample, this clone turned up once. The CDR3 sequence: CASSVGAGGGPDTQYF. In nucleotides, the CDR3 is TGTGCCAGCAGCGTAGGTGCAGGGGGTGGCCCAGATACGCAGTATTTT. V usage is TRBV9 and J usage is TRBJ2-3; 7 nucleotides align to TRBD1. The CDR3 totals 16 residues. Losses at the gene ends were 0 bases for V and 4 bases for J; bases not matched to a gene: 8. Per the germline V gene, CDR1 is SGDLS and CDR2 is YYNGEE. Full variable domain (outside the CDR3, taken from reference TRBV9 and TRBJ2-3): DSGVTQTPKHLITATGQRVTLRCSPRSGDLSVYWYQQSLDQGLQFLIQYYNGEERAKGNILERFSAQQFPDLHSELNLSSLELGDSALYFCASSVGAGGGPDTQYFGPGTRLTVL.

This sequence joins TRBV4-3 and TRBJ1-1; perhaps TRBD1 as D (5 bases). Germline loops: CDR1 LGHNA, CDR2 YSLEER. Trimming pared 1 base from V and 8 bases from J, leaving 11 bases between. The CDR3 totals 13 residues. CDR3 loop: CASSQGVTGEAFF. The DNA for the CDR3 is TGCGCCAGCAGCCAAGGAGTAACAGGCGAAGCTTTCTTT.

V and J are TRBV5-1 and TRBJ1-5; D is unclear. Germline loops: CDR1 SGHRS, CDR2 YFSETQ. Trimming shortened V by 2 bases and J by 4 bases, and 13 bases separated the two germline ends. The CDR3 length is 15 residues. The CDR3 reads CASSFNRTVNQPQHF. CDR3 DNA: TGCGCCAGCAGCTTCAATCGGACGGTTAATCAGCCCCAGCATTTT.

The gene calls are TRBV27 and TRBJ2-3, with 9 bases identical to TRBD1. This CDR3 spans 15 amino acids. The V segment lost 2 bases and the J segment 1 base; nucleotides outside the gene matches: 1. CDR1 and CDR2 (germline): MNHEY, SMNVEV (reference sequence). The CDR3 nucleotides are TGTGCCAGCAGTTTAAGGACAGGGGGCACAGATACGCAGTATTTT. Protein sequence: CASSLRTGGTDTQYF.

As for this clone: Compared with germline, one end of the junction differs, possibly owing to a read error. The chain couples TRBV7-2 to TRBJ2-3, with D possibly called TRBD1 or TRBD2 (5 bases each). The germline V gene has CDR1 SGHTA and CDR2 FQGNSA. The CDR3 has 15 residues. The CDR3 region is CASSPLGTWGDTQFF. The CDR3, as DNA: TGTGCCAGCAGCCCCCTAGGGACCTGGGGAGATACGCAGTTTTTT. Full variable domain (rest looked up from reference TRBV7-2 and TRBJ2-3): GAGVSQSPSNKVTEKGKDVELRCDPISGHTALYWYRQSLGQGLEFLIYFQGNSAPDKSGLPSDRFSAERTGGSVSTLTIQRTQQEDSAVYLCASSPLGTWGDTQFFGPGTRLTVL.

The chain has TRBV14 and TRBJ1-2; 10 nucleotides match TRBD1. V lost 4 bases, J lost 2 bases, and 16 bases stayed unmatched. Per germline, CDR1 SGHDN and CDR2 FVKESK. This CDR3 is built from 19 residues. The CDR3 loop is CASSPQTPIWGQGNYGYTF. CDR3 bases: TGTGCCAGCAGCCCACAAACCCCAATCTGGGGACAGGGGAACTATGGCTACACCTTC.

The V gene is TRBV19, the J gene TRBJ2-3; D is unclear. The CDR3 is 12 amino acids. V was pared by 1 base and J by 3 bases, with 2 bases between. From germline, CDR1 is LNHDA and CDR2 SQIVND (reference sequence). Here the CDR3 DNA reads TGTGCCAGTAGTATAGGTACAGATACGCAGTATTTT. Its translation is CASSIGTDTQYF.

The chain carries TRBV4-1 and TRBJ2-7; D not certain. This CDR3 is built from 13 residues. The germline CDR1 and CDR2 sequences are MGHRA and YSYEKL. V shed 0 bases and J shed 7 bases, with 10 bases lying between them. DNA of the CDR3: TGCGCCAGCAGCCAAGAAGCTCTGGAGGAGCAGTACTTC. Encoded protein: CASSQEALEEQYF.

This clone was found a few times. J is TRBJ2-2 and V is TRBV19; a weak D match, TRBD1 (6 bases). There are 14 residues in the CDR3. From germline, CDR1 is LNHDA and CDR2 SQIVND (reference sequence). The germline V and J ends were trimmed by 3 bases and 3 bases, with 8 bases remaining between them. In DNA form, the CDR3 reads TGTGCCAGTAGTATTGGGGGCGACACCGGGGAGCTGTTTTTT. Protein: CASSIGGDTGELFF.

This clone was counted a single time. The chain joins TRBV13 to TRBJ2-1; 8 nucleotides line up with TRBD1. Germline CDR1 PRHDT, CDR2 FYEKMQ (reference sequence). V shed 6 bases, J shed 2 bases, and the junction held 6 bases outside the gene matches. This CDR3 contains 15 residues. CDR3 in DNA: TGTGCCAGCAGGACGGACAGGGAAGCCTACAATGAGCAGTTCTTC. It is translated as CASRTDREAYNEQFF. Full variable domain (missing parts from reference TRBV13 and TRBJ2-1): AAGVIQSPRHLIKEKRETATLKCYPIPRHDTVYWYQQGPGQDPQFLISFYEKMQSDKGSIPDRFSAQQFSDYHSELNMSSLELGDSALYFCASRTDREAYNEQFFGPGTRLTVL.

This clone was picked up one time. V and J are TRBV30 and TRBJ1-2, with unresolved D. Trimming removed 1 base from V and 4 bases from J, with 7 bases in between. The CDR3 is 12 residues long. The germline V gene encodes CDR1 GTSNPN and CDR2 SVGIG (reference sequence). CDR3 DNA: TGTGCCTGGAGTGACACGGTCTATGGCTACACCTTC. Translated, it gives CAWSDTVYGYTF.

The V gene is TRBV7-9, the J gene TRBJ1-5, with 7 bases identical to TRBD1. The trim removed 4 bases at V and 1 base at J, leaving 4 bases unmatched. Germline V gene lookup returns CDR1 SEHNR and CDR2 FQNEAQ (reference sequence). The CDR3 loop spans 15 amino acids. The CDR3 nucleotides read TGTGCCAGCAGCTCGACAGGGTCGAGCAATCAGCCCCAGCATTTT. Translating gives CASSSTGSSNQPQHF.

This sequence joins TRBV29-1 and TRBJ2-7; the D gene is possibly TRBD2 (7 bases). V was trimmed by 6 bases and J by 5 bases, leaving 17 bases between them. The germline CDR1 and CDR2 sequences are SQVTM and ANQGSEA. The CDR3 has 13 amino acids. CDR3 amino acids: CSVAQGGGNEQYF. Here the CDR3 DNA reads TGCAGCGTCGCTCAGGGAGGGGGGAACGAGCAGTACTTC.

The J gene is TRBJ2-2, the V gene TRBV29-1, with 10 bases lining up with TRBD2. V was clipped by 8 bases and J by 3 bases; unmatched bases: 12. Germline values: CDR1 SQVTM, CDR2 ANQGSEA. The CDR3 totals 16 residues. For the CDR3, the DNA is TGCAGCTCAGCGTGGGATCTAGCGGGGGACACCGGGGAGCTGTTTTTT. This translates into CSSAWDLAGDTGELFF.

This chain links TRBV7-6 with TRBJ2-3, with TRBD2 matching over 8 bases. After removal of 5 bases from V and 6 bases from J, the junction contained 13 bases not matched to a gene. CDR1 is SGHVS, CDR2 FNYEAQ, per germline. The CDR3 runs 16 residues. Here the CDR3 DNA reads TGTGCCAGCAGCGCAGGGAGTAGCGGGGAGATGGATACGCAGTATTTT. This codes for CASSAGSSGEMDTQYF.

CDR3 in amino acids: CASSSYSTGRNTEAFF. The CDR3 DNA reads TGTGCCAGCAGCTCTTATTCGACAGGGAGGAACACTGAAGCTTTCTTT. The V and J genes are TRBV11-2 and TRBJ1-1, with 7 bases aligning to TRBD1. Germline V lookup: CDR1 SGHAT, CDR2 FQNNGV. The trim removed 4 bases at V and 1 base at J, leaving 9 bases unmatched. The CDR3 runs 16 residues.